This paragraph reports one T cell receptor beta chain. The antigen remains undetermined. The data were produced by immunoSEQ multiplex PCR, yet TCRdb's version contains in-frame clones alone and is incomplete. The data show over 120,000 clones, roughly 92% seen once. Germline CDR1 and CDR2: KGHDR and SFDVKD. With 4 bases clipped from V and 5 bases from J, the junction kept 1 base outside the gene matches. The CDR3 spans 14 residues. The data belong to a study of T cell responses to AZD1222 COVID-19 vaccine. Study results and limitations: Variant regions that are unmutated are reportedly the target of nearly half of spike-specific TCRs. The study sampled repertoires only after the peak T cell response. Dominant at 160-218 and 743-854, vaccine-associated CD4 TCRs also spanned spike.

The receptor was derived from an adult in good health. V usage is TRBV24-1 and J usage is TRBJ1-5; 10 bases agree with TRBD1. This sample comprised peripheral blood, obtained on day 0 of AZD1222 vaccination. Here the CDR3 DNA reads TGTGCCACCAGTGACGGACAGGGGGATCAGCCCCAGCATTTT. This codes for CATSDGQGDQPQHF.